These 28 T cell receptor beta chains originate from one sample sequenced in a study of control samples from healthy donors and cancer patients. Measured with immunoSEQ multiplex PCR; TCRdb has only the in-frame clones, and not every one. The table lists roughly 120,000 clones, approximately 88% of them singletons. The sample taken for sequencing was blood. The receptors here all came from a man aged 40-55 years in good health.

The chain has TRBV7-9 and TRBJ2-7; 10 bases align to TRBD1. The CDR3 extends over 16 amino acids. Germline CDR1 and CDR2: SEHNR and FQNEAQ (reference sequence). The trim removed 4 bases at V and 6 bases at J, leaving 12 bases unmatched. CDR3 sequence (DNA): TGTGCCAGCAGCTCAAGGGTAGGGGGACAGGGGAGCGAGCAGTACTTC. This translates into CASSSRVGGQGSEQYF. The variable domain in full, with the rest retrieved from reference TRBV7-9 and TRBJ2-7, is DTGVSQNPRHKITKRGQNVTFRCDPISEHNRLYWYRQTLGQGPEFLTYFQNEAQLEKSRLLSDRFSAERPKGSFSTLEIQRTEQGDSAMYLCASSSRVGGQGSEQYFGPGTRLTVT.

This chain links TRBV28 with TRBJ1-5; D unclear. The CDR3 totals 12 residues. The V end lost 8 bases, the J end lost 4 bases, and 9 bases lay between the germline ends. Germline assignment: CDR1 MDHEN and CDR2 SYDVKM. CDR3 amino acids: CASHPPNQPQHF. CDR3 nucleotides: TGTGCCAGCCACCCCCCGAATCAGCCCCAGCATTTT.

The chain recombines TRBV20-1 with TRBJ2-3, with D perhaps being TRBD1 or TRBD2 (5 bases each). Germline CDR1 and CDR2: DFQATT and SNEGSKA (reference sequence). Trimming cost V 3 bases and J 0 bases, with 16 bases left between them. The CDR3 has 16 residues. In nucleotides, the CDR3 is TGCAGTGCTAGTTGGGCCTGGGGGTTCAGCACAGATACGCAGTATTTT. Protein sequence: CSASWAWGFSTDTQYF.

This chain joins TRBV7-9 and TRBJ2-2; no firm D call. V was cut by 1 base and J by 0 bases, with 6 bases left in between. Germline CDR1 reads SEHNR; CDR2 reads FQNEAQ (reference sequence). CDR3 length: 15 amino acids. The CDR3 here is CASSLEIPNTGELFF. CDR3 coding DNA: TGTGCCAGCAGCTTAGAGATCCCGAACACCGGGGAGCTGTTTTTT.

The CDR3 region is CASSLNSVNTEAFF. Here the CDR3 DNA reads TGTGCCAGCAGCTTAAATAGTGTGAACACTGAAGCTTTCTTT. This chain joins TRBV7-3 and TRBJ1-1, with unresolved D. Germline V CDR1 and CDR2: SGHTA, FQGTGA. V was trimmed by 1 base and J by 0 bases, leaving 6 bases between them. The CDR3 sequence is 14 residues long.

This chain joins TRBV7-2 and TRBJ2-3; D remains ambiguous. The V gene lost 1 base and the J gene lost 0 bases, with 8 bases spanning the gap. The CDR3 runs to 15 residues. In germline, CDR1 is SGHTA, CDR2 FQGNSA. The CDR3 DNA reads TGTGCCAGCAGCTTAGGACGTTCTAGCACAGATACGCAGTATTTT. Translation: CASSLGRSSTDTQYF.

This clone has only one observation. The chain is built from TRBV6-5 and TRBJ2-4; D gene unclear. CDR1 and CDR2 from the germline V gene are MNHEY and SVGAGI. V was shortened by 0 bases and J by 2 bases, with 8 bases between the two germline ends. The CDR3 sequence is 15 residues long. The CDR3 coding sequence is TGTGCCAGCAGTTACTCGACCGGGTCCAAAAACATTCAGTACTTC. Translating gives CASSYSTGSKNIQYF.

The genes are TRBV19 and TRBJ1-4; 8 positions agree with TRBD1. Per the germline V gene, CDR1 is LNHDA and CDR2 is SQIVND (reference sequence). Germline trimming cut 3 bases from V and 0 bases from J; bases unmatched to any gene: 3. The CDR3 has 16 amino acids. CDR3 sequence: CASSITGGATNEKLFF. Written as DNA, the CDR3 is TGTGCCAGTAGTATTACAGGGGGAGCAACTAATGAAAAACTGTTTTTT.

V is TRBV9 and J is TRBJ2-2; no clear D gene. This CDR3 contains 11 residues. Germline-derived CDR1 and CDR2 are SGDLS and YYNGEE. V was clipped by 1 base and J by 6 bases, with 1 base between them. The CDR3 loop reads CASSVPGELFF. The CDR3 DNA reads TGTGCCAGCAGCGTACCCGGGGAGCTGTTTTTT.

The V and J genes are TRBV24-1 and TRBJ2-3; D is uncertain. The CDR3 totals 12 residues. V was pared by 3 bases and J by 5 bases, with 5 bases between. The germline V gene encodes CDR1 KGHDR and CDR2 SFDVKD. CDR3 sequence reads: CATSDLGDTQYF. DNA of the CDR3: TGTGCCACCAGTGATCTTGGAGATACGCAGTATTTT.

V and J are TRBV24-1 and TRBJ2-3; 7 bases are a match to TRBD2. Trimming cost V 10 bases and J 2 bases; bases outside gene matches: 5. The CDR3 has 13 residues. Germline V gene sequence: CDR1 KGHDR, CDR2 SFDVKD. As DNA, the CDR3 is TGTGCCACGGGGACTATACCCACAGATACGCAGTATTTT. It specifies CATGTIPTDTQYF.

The chain employs TRBV10-1 and TRBJ2-5; TRBD2 matches at 7 bases. Germline trimming cut 1 base from V and 1 base from J; bases unmatched to any gene: 3. The germline CDR1 and CDR2 sequences are WNHNN and SYGVQD (reference sequence). This CDR3 comprises 15 residues. For the CDR3, the DNA is TGCGCCAGCAGTGAGTTTTCTAGCGGCCAAGAGACCCAGTACTTC. Its protein is CASSEFSSGQETQYF.

This clone has more than one count but fewer than ten. The V and J genes are TRBV28 and TRBJ2-7; TRBD2 agrees at 11 bases. The germline V gene encodes CDR1 MDHEN and CDR2 SYDVKM. J was trimmed by 1 base and V by 2 bases; bases with no gene match: 4. The CDR3 covers 16 residues. The CDR3 loop reads CASSLLGTSGSYEQYF. CDR3 in DNA: TGTGCCAGCAGTTTACTTGGGACTAGCGGATCCTACGAGCAGTACTTC.

The chain employs TRBV12-3 or TRBV12-4 and TRBJ1-1, with D perhaps TRBD1 (6 bases). V gave up 6 bases and J gave up 3 bases, with 11 bases separating them. The length of the CDR3 is 13 residues. The chain's CDR3 is CASRGGADTEAFF. In DNA form, the CDR3 reads TGTGCCAGCAGGGGGGGGGCAGACACTGAAGCTTTCTTT.

V is TRBV20-1 and J is TRBJ2-5, with 7 bases lining up with TRBD1. After removal of 5 bases from V and 5 bases from J, the junction contained 2 bases not matched to a gene. The germline V gene has CDR1 DFQATT and CDR2 SNEGSKA (reference sequence). This CDR3 contains 11 residues. This chain's CDR3 is CSAFRGETQYF. For the CDR3, the DNA is TGCAGTGCTTTCAGGGGGGAGACCCAGTACTTC.

This clone was picked up a small number of times. In the same sample, other DNA sequences code for this CDR3. The chain links TRBV12-3 or TRBV12-4 to TRBJ1-1, with unresolved D. V was pared by 3 bases and J by 1 base, with 6 bases between. CDR3 length equals 13 residues. In nucleotides, the CDR3 is TGTGCCAGCAGTTTGGCGGAGAACACTGAAGCTTTCTTT. It codes for CASSLAENTEAFF.

This chain joins TRBV5-1 and TRBJ2-7; TRBD2 aligns across 14 bases. The V gene end was trimmed by 4 bases and the J gene end by 1 base; junction bases not matched to a gene: 7. This CDR3 contains 17 residues. Germline V gene lookup returns CDR1 SGHRS and CDR2 YFSETQ. The CDR3 here is CASSRTSGGPASYEQYF. DNA for the CDR3: TGCGCCAGCAGCAGGACTAGCGGGGGGCCCGCTTCCTACGAGCAGTACTTC. Variable domain in full (rest from reference TRBV5-1 and TRBJ2-7): KAGVTQTPRYLIKTRGQQVTLSCSPISGHRSVSWYQQTPGQGLQFLFEYFSETQRNKGNFPGRFSGRQFSNSRSEMNVSTLELGDSALYLCASSRTSGGPASYEQYFGPGTRLTVT.

The chain recombines TRBV20-1 with TRBJ1-5, with D unresolved. Germline V CDR1 and CDR2: DFQATT, SNEGSKA (reference sequence). Trimming took 3 bases from V and 1 from J, leaving 10 bases between them. The CDR3 sequence is 14 residues long. This CDR3 reads CSASGRKSNQPQHF. CDR3 in DNA: TGCAGTGCTAGTGGCAGAAAAAGCAATCAGCCCCAGCATTTT.

The chain combines TRBV6-4 with TRBJ1-6, with D hard to call. V was pared by 0 bases and J by 7 bases, with 7 bases between. Germline loops: CDR1 MRHNA, CDR2 SNTAGT. CDR3 size: 14 residues. The DNA for the CDR3 is TGTGCCAGCAGTGACTCGGCAGCGAATTCACCCCTCCACTTT. Translating it yields CASSDSAANSPLHF.

The chain has TRBV3-1 (or the pseudogene TRBV3-2) and TRBJ1-1; no reliable D call. Trimming removed 4 bases from V and 7 bases from J, with 10 bases in between. Germline V CDR1 and CDR2: LGHDT, YNNKEL (reference sequence). The CDR3 contains 12 residues. CDR3 loop: CASSLIRGEAFF. CDR3 bases: TGTGCCAGCAGCCTAATCCGGGGTGAAGCTTTCTTT.

J is TRBJ1-6 and V is TRBV7-8; D is unclear. Per germline, CDR1 SGHVS and CDR2 FQNEAQ. The CDR3 loop spans 15 amino acids. V was shortened by 2 bases and J by 7 bases, with 12 bases between the two germline ends. The CDR3 DNA sequence: TGTGCCAGCAGCTTAATCAGAGCGGGGAATTCACCCCTCCACTTT. Translating it yields CASSLIRAGNSPLHF.

This clone was seen a few times. This chain connects TRBV2 to TRBJ1-2; 7 bases agree with TRBD1. V was clipped by 6 bases and J by 8 bases; unmatched bases: 6. Germline loops: CDR1 SNHLY, CDR2 FYNNEI. The CDR3 length is 12 residues. CDR3 DNA sequence: TGTGCCAGCAGGGTAGACAGGGTCGGCTACACCTTC. Translation gives CASRVDRVGYTF.

The chain carries TRBV5-4 and TRBJ1-6; TRBD1 matches 7 bases. The length of the CDR3 is 15 residues. V lost 4 bases and J lost 7; bases outside the gene matches: 8. Per the germline V gene, CDR1 is SGHNT and CDR2 is YYREEE (reference sequence). CDR3: CASSGRQGANSPLHF. DNA for the CDR3: TGTGCCAGCAGCGGCAGACAGGGAGCGAATTCACCCCTCCACTTT.

The genes are TRBV11-1 and TRBJ1-5; D uncertain. The length of the CDR3 is 15 residues. The V end lost 3 bases, the J end lost 2 bases, and 11 bases lay between the germline ends. Germline V CDR1 and CDR2: SGHAT, FQDESV (reference sequence). The CDR3 sequence is CASSFSSGRNQPQHF. As DNA, the CDR3 is TGTGCCAGCAGCTTCTCCTCCGGGCGCAATCAGCCCCAGCATTTT.

The V and J genes are TRBV11-2 and TRBJ1-1; D uncertain. This CDR3 is built from 13 residues. The V gene's germline CDR1 is SGHAT and CDR2 FQNNGV. V lost 3 bases and J lost 1, with 6 bases in between. The CDR3 is CASSFTENTEAFF. In DNA form, the CDR3 reads TGTGCCAGCAGCTTCACGGAGAACACTGAAGCTTTCTTT.

This clone has just one count. For the CDR3, the DNA is TGTGCCAGCAGTGCCGGGACTAGCACGGATGAGCAGTTCTTC. This gives the protein CASSAGTSTDEQFF. The chain joins TRBV2 to TRBJ2-1; 9 nucleotides align to TRBD2. The ends lost 4 bases at V and 8 bases at J; junction bases unmatched: 6. The germline gives CDR1 SNHLY, CDR2 FYNNEI. This CDR3 spans 14 amino acids.

J is TRBJ2-3 and V is TRBV24-1, with D perhaps TRBD2 (5 bases). Trimming took off 9 bases at V and 6 bases at J, with 18 bases between the two ends. Germline CDR1 is KGHDR and CDR2 is SFDVKD. The CDR3 totals 14 residues. In DNA form, the CDR3 reads TGTGCCACCGACAACGGGATCAGCCGGGATACGCAGTATTTT. This gives the protein CATDNGISRDTQYF.

This rearrangement joins TRBV27 to TRBJ1-5; D ambiguous. Trimming stripped 5 bases from V and 7 bases from J, with 18 bases between. Germline CDR1 reads MNHEY; CDR2 reads SMNVEV (reference sequence). The CDR3 extends over 15 amino acids. This chain's CDR3 is CASSHNGRGWQPQHF. CDR3 nucleotides: TGTGCCAGCAGTCACAATGGACGAGGGTGGCAGCCCCAGCATTTT.